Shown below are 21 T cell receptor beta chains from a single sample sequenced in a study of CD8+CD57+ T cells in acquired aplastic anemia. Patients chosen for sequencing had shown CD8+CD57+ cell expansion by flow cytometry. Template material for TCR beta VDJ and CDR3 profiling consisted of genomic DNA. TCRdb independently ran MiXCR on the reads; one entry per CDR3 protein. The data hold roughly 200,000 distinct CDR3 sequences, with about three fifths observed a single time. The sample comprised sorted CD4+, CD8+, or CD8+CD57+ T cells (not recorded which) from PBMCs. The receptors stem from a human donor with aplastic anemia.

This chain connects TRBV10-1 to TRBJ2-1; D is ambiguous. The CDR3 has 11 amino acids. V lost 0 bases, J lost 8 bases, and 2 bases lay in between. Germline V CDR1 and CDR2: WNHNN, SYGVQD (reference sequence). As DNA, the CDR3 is TGCGCCAGCAGTGAGTCGGATGAGCAGTTCTTC. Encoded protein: CASSESDEQFF.

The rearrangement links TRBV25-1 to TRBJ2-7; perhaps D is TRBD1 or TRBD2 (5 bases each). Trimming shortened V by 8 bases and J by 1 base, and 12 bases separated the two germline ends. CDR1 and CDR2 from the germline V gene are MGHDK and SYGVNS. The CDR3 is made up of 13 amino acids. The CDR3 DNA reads TGTGCCAGCGGGGACGGTGCTTCCTACGAGCAGTACTTC. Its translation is CASGDGASYEQYF.

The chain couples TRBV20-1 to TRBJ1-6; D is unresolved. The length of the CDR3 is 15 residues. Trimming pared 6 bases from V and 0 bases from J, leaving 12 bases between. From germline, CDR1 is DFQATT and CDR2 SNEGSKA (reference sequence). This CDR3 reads CSAEDGSSYNSPLHF. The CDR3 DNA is TGCAGTGCCGAAGACGGGAGCTCCTATAATTCACCCCTCCACTTT.

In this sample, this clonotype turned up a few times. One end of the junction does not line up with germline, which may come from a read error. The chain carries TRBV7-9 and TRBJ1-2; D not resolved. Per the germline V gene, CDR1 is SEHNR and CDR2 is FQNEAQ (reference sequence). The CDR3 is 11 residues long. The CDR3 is CASSLAAGSAF. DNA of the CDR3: TGTGCCAGCAGCTTAGCGGCAGGATCAGCCTTC.

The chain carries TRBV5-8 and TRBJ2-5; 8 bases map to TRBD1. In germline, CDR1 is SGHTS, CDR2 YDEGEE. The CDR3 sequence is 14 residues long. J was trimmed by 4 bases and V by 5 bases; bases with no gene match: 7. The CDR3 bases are TGTGCCAGCAGACGGAGGACAGGGTCAGAGACCCAGTACTTC. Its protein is CASRRRTGSETQYF.

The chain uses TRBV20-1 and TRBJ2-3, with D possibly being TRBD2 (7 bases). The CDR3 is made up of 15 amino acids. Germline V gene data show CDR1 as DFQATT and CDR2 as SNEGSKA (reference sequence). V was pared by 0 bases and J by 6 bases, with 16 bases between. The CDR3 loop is CSAREGGGPWDTQYF. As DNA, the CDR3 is TGCAGTGCTAGAGAGGGCGGGGGCCCATGGGATACGCAGTATTTT.

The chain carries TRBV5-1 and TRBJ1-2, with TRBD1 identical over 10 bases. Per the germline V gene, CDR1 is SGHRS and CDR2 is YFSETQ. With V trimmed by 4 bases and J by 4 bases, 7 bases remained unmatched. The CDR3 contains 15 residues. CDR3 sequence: CASSTGQGLPYGYTF. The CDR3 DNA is TGCGCCAGCAGCACGGGACAGGGGCTGCCCTATGGCTACACCTTC.

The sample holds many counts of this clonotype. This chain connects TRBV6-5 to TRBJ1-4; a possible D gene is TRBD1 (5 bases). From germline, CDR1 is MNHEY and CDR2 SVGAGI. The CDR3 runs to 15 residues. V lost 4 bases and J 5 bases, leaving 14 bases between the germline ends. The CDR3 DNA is TGTGCCAGCAGTTCGGGCTTGGGGGGGAATGAAAAACTGTTTTTT. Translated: CASSSGLGGNEKLFF.

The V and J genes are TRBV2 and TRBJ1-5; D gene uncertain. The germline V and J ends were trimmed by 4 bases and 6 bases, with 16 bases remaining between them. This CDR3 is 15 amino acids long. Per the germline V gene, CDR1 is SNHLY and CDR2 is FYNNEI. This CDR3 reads CASSVSWMGSQPQHF. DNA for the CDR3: TGTGCCAGCAGTGTTTCCTGGATGGGTAGTCAGCCCCAGCATTTT.

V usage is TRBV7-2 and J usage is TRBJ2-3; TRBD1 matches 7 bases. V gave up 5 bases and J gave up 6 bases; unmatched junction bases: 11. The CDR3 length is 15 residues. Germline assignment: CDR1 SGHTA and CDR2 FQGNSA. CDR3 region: CASSPGTENMDTQYF. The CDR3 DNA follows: TGTGCCAGCAGCCCCGGGACAGAAAACATGGATACGCAGTATTTT.

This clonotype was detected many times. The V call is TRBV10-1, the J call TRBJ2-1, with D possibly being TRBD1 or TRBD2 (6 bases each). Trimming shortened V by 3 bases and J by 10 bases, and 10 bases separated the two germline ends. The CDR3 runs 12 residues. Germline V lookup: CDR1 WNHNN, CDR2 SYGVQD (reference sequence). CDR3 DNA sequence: TGCGCCAGCAGTGAAGGCGGGACAGAGCAGTTCTTC. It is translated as CASSEGGTEQFF.

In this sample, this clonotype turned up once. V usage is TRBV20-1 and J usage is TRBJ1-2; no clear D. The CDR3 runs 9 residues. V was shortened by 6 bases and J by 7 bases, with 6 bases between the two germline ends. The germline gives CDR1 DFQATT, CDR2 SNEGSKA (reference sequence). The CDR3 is CSAPPGYTF. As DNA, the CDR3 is TGCAGTGCCCCCCCTGGCTACACCTTC.

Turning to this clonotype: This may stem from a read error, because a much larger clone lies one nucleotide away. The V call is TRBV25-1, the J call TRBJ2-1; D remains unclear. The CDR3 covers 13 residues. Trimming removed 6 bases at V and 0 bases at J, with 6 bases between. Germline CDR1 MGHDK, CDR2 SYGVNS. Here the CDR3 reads CASSGSSYNEQFF. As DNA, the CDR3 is TGTGCCAGCAGCGGTAGCTCCTACAATGAGCAGTTCTTC.

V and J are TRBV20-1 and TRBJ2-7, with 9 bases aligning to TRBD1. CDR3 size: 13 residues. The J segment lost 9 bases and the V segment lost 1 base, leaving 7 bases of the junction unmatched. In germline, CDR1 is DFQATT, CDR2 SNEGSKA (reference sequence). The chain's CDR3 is CSARGRGTGLQYF. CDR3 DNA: TGCAGTGCTAGAGGACGCGGGACAGGGTTGCAGTACTTC.

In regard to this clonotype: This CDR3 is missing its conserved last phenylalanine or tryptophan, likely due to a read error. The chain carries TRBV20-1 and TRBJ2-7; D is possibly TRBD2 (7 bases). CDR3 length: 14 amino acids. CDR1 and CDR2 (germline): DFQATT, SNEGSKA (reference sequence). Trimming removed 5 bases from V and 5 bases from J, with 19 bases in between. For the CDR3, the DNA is TGCAGTGCTCGCAAGGGGGAGGGCCCCCACGAGCAGTACCTC. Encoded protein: CSARKGEGPHEQYL.

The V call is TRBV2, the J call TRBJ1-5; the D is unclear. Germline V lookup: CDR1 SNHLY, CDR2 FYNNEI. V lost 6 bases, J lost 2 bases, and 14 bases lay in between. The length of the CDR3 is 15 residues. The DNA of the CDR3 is TGTGCCAGCAGGGATTGGGCGGGCCGCAATCAGCCCCAGCATTTT. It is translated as CASRDWAGRNQPQHF. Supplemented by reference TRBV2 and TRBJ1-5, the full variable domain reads EPEVTQTPSHQVTQMGQEVILRCVPISNHLYFYWYRQILGQKVEFLVSFYNNEISEKSEIFDDQFSVERPDGSNFTLKIRSTKLEDSAMYFCASRDWAGRNQPQHFGDGTRLSIL.

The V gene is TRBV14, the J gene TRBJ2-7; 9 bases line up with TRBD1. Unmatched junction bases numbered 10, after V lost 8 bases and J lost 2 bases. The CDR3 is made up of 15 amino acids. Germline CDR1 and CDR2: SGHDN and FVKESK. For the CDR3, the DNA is TGTGCCAGCTCCATTAGGGACAGGGCGGCCTACGAGCAGTACTTC. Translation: CASSIRDRAAYEQYF.

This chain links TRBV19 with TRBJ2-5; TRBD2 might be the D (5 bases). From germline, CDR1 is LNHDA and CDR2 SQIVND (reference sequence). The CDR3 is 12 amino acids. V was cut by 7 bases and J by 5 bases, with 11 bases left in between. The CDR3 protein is CASKEGAETQYF. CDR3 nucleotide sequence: TGTGCCAGTAAAGAGGGAGCGGAGACCCAGTACTTC.

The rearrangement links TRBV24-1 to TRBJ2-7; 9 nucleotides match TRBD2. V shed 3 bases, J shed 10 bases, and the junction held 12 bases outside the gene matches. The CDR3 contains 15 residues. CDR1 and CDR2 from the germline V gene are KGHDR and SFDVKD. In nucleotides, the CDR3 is TGTGCCACCAGTGATCCGGGACTAGCCGCCGAAGGACAGTACTTC. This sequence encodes CATSDPGLAAEGQYF.

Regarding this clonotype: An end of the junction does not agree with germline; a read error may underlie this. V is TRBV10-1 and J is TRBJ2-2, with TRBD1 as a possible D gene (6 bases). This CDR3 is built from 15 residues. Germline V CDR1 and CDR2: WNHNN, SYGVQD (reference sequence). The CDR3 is CASRDGQGNSGELFF. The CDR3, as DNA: TGCGCCAGCAGGGATGGTCAGGGGAACTCCGGGGAGCTGTTTTTT.

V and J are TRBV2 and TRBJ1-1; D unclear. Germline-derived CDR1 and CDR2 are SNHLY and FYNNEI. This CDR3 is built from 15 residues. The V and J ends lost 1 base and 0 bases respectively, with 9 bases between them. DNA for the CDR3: TGTGCCAGCAGTGAAGGGGCAGACTTGAACACTGAAGCTTTCTTT. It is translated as CASSEGADLNTEAFF.